The text below deals with one TCR beta chain. What it binds is not known. The CDR3 loop spans 14 amino acids. CDR1 and CDR2 from the germline V gene are SGHRS and YFSETQ. Trimming took off 1 base at V and 2 bases at J, with 9 bases between the two ends. The data derive from a study of cytomegalovirus exposure and HLA in healthy donors. Study-wide findings and caveats: Investigators reported about 160 TCR beta chains as tied to cytomegalovirus. In a later analysis, several top co-occurrence clusters appeared linked to parvovirus B19, influenza, CMV and Epstein-Barr virus.

This PCR relied on a set of 60 Vbeta primers and 13 Jbeta primers. The data were produced by immunoSEQ multiplex PCR, yet TCRdb's version contains in-frame clones alone and is incomplete. The table lists about 160,000 clones, approximately 72% of them singletons, with approximately 2.3% in the top ten. This TCR was sampled from a female donor in good health and CMV-seronegative. Material for sequencing was PBMCs. The J gene is TRBJ2-5, the V gene TRBV5-1, with unresolved D. The CDR3 here is CASSLRADQETQYF. The CDR3 nucleotides are TGCGCCAGCAGCTTGCGCGCGGATCAAGAGACCCAGTACTTC.